This record covers a single T cell receptor (beta chain). The sample is drawn from a study of blood T cell repertoires in COVID-19. Study-wide context: Material from acute and convalescent COVID-19 was sourced from the United States, Italy and Spain. T cells, B-cell-depleted T cells, or PBMCs provided the cDNA or gDNA that served as material.

As processed by the authors: Estimated nucleated cell counts came from reference gene primer amplification. TCRdb's copy holds only in-frame clones and misses some; the assay was immunoSEQ multiplex PCR. V and J calls plus clone size are reproduced from that table; the DNA served to infer D and trimming. Seen here are some 410,000 clones, 70% to 90% observed once, and the top ten hold 0.95% to 1%. In germline, CDR1 is SGHTA, CDR2 FQGTGA. Trimming cost V 3 bases and J 5 bases, with 10 bases left between them. The CDR3 sequence is 13 residues long. Material for sequencing was PBMCs or T cells enriched from blood (not recorded which). The chain recombines TRBV7-3 with TRBJ2-5; tentatively, D is TRBD2 (7 bases). The TCR sequence derives from a woman in her thirties with acute COVID-19. The CDR3 sequence is CASSFRGAETQYF. CDR3 DNA: TGTGCCAGCAGCTTCCGGGGGGCCGAGACCCAGTACTTC. Full variable domain (outside the CDR3, taken from reference TRBV7-3 and TRBJ2-5): GAGVSQTPSNKVTEKGKYVELRCDPISGHTALYWYRQSLGQGPEFLIYFQGTGAADDSGLPNDRFFAVRPEGSVSTLKIQRTERGDSAVYLCASSFRGAETQYFGPGTRLLVL.